Below, one TCR beta chain is given with its context. PCR involved 60 Vbeta and 13 Jbeta primers. Produced via immunoSEQ multiplex PCR; TCRdb's table is partial and in-frame only. The table shows around 130,000 clones, with about 86% occurring only once. The germline V and J ends were trimmed by 0 bases and 5 bases, with 11 bases remaining between them. From germline, CDR1 is MNHEY and CDR2 SMNVEV (reference sequence). The CDR3 sequence is 14 residues long. The source of the sample is a study of cytomegalovirus exposure and HLA in healthy donors. The sample was PBMCs. The TCR originated in a man younger than 35 in good health and CMV-seronegative. V is TRBV27 and J is TRBJ2-7; a possible D gene is TRBD2 (5 bases). The CDR3 nucleotides are TGTGCCAGCAGTTTATCGTCGGCCGGGGACGAGCAGTACTTC. The encoded protein is CASSLSSAGDEQYF.